This TCR beta chain was observed in a study of OX40 agonist ivuxolimab in advanced cancers. V was clipped by 2 bases and J by 5 bases, with 10 bases between them. CDR3 length: 14 residues. CDR1 and CDR2 from the germline V gene are MNHNY and SVGAGI (reference sequence). TCRdb keeps only in-frame clones here, not all; method: immunoSEQ multiplex PCR. The sample lists 95,000 to 150,000 clones; roughly 95% were seen once. This sequence joins TRBV6-6 and TRBJ2-1, with D hard to call. This clonotype originated in an adult with an advanced solid tumor such as melanoma, head and neck, liver or kidney cancer. The sample was CD4+ or CD8+ T cells sorted from blood, taken in a trial of the OX40 agonist ivuxolimab. The CDR3, as DNA: TGTGCCAGCAGTTACCAACCGTTGAACAATGAGCAGTTCTTC. Translating gives CASSYQPLNNEQFF.